Below, 20 T cell receptor beta chains from the same sample are listed, as sequenced in a study of cytomegalovirus exposure and HLA in healthy donors. This PCR relied on a set of 60 Vbeta primers and 13 Jbeta primers. This table comes from immunoSEQ multiplex PCR, and its TCRdb copy is limited to in-frame clones, with some not included. The sample contains roughly 150,000 clones, 75% of which appear only once. The sample consisted of PBMCs. Every receptor here comes from a man aged 18 to 35 in good health and CMV-seropositive.

V is TRBV28 and J is TRBJ1-5; maybe TRBD1 (6 bases). From germline, CDR1 is MDHEN and CDR2 SYDVKM. Trimming removed 5 bases from V and 0 bases from J, with 8 bases in between. This CDR3 is 14 amino acids long. DNA for the CDR3: TGTGCCAGCAGTCGACAGGTTAGCAATCAGCCCCAGCATTTT. Protein product: CASSRQVSNQPQHF.

The V call is TRBV9, the J call TRBJ2-7, with 8 nucleotides matching TRBD1. V dropped 4 bases and J dropped 6; count of bases not matched to a gene: 9. This CDR3 comprises 14 residues. Germline CDR1 SGDLS, CDR2 YYNGEE. The DNA of the CDR3 is TGTGCCAGCAGCCCAGGACAGGGTCCCCGCGAGCAGTACTTC. It specifies CASSPGQGPREQYF.

The chain has TRBV11-2 and TRBJ2-7; 8 positions agree with TRBD2. Trimming cost V 7 bases and J 4 bases; bases outside gene matches: 9. Germline CDR1 reads SGHAT; CDR2 reads FQNNGV. CDR3 length: 14 residues. CDR3 DNA sequence: TGTGCCAGCACCTCCTGGCTAGCGGGTTACGAGCAGTACTTC. Translation: CASTSWLAGYEQYF. Drawing the rest from reference TRBV11-2 and TRBJ2-7, the complete variable domain is EAGVAQSPRYKIIEKRQSVAFWCNPISGHATLYWYQQILGQGPKLLIQFQNNGVVDDSQLPKDRFSAERLKGVDSTLKIQPAKLEDSAVYLCASTSWLAGYEQYFGPGTRLTVT.

V is TRBV7-9 and J is TRBJ2-7; weak D call: TRBD1 (5 bases). V shed 4 bases and J shed 6 bases, with 19 bases lying between them. Germline V gene lookup returns CDR1 SEHNR and CDR2 FQNEAQ (reference sequence). CDR3 size: 15 residues. The chain's CDR3 is CASSSIDSWGFEQYF. CDR3 bases: TGTGCCAGCAGCTCCATAGACAGTTGGGGCTTCGAGCAGTACTTC.

The rearrangement links TRBV6-1 to TRBJ2-5, with 7 bases lining up with TRBD2. Looked up from germline, CDR1 is MNHNS and CDR2 is SASEGT. The CDR3 covers 17 residues. Trimming removed 1 base from V and 4 bases from J; junction bases left unmatched: 12. CDR3 sequence (DNA): TGTGCCAGCAGTGAAGGGCGCCTAGCGGTTAGCGGAGAGACCCAGTACTTC. It encodes CASSEGRLAVSGETQYF.

This clone showed up just a few times. J is TRBJ2-7 and V is TRBV6-1; the D gene is possibly TRBD2 (6 bases). The germline gives CDR1 MNHNS, CDR2 SASEGT. Trimming took 2 bases from V and 3 from J, leaving 14 bases between them. The CDR3 runs 15 residues. For the CDR3, the DNA is TGTGCCAGCAGTGAAACCGGGAGAGGGTACTACGAGCAGTACTTC. It yields the protein CASSETGRGYYEQYF.

The rearrangement links TRBV10-1 to TRBJ2-3; 7 bases are shared with TRBD1. Germline-derived CDR1 and CDR2 are WNHNN and SYGVQD (reference sequence). The CDR3 spans 14 residues. J gave up 2 bases and V 5 bases, and 4 bases lay outside the gene matches. This CDR3 is CASSSDRYTDTQYF. The CDR3, as DNA: TGCGCCAGCAGTTCGGACAGGTACACAGATACGCAGTATTTT.

This sequence joins TRBV4-2 and TRBJ1-3; D is unresolved. Germline V CDR1 and CDR2: LGHNA, YNFKEQ. The CDR3 is made up of 15 amino acids. Trimming cost V 3 bases and J 0 bases, with 9 bases left between them. CDR3: CASSQVASSGNTIYF. CDR3 DNA: TGTGCCAGCAGCCAGGTGGCTAGCTCTGGAAACACCATATATTTT.

V gene TRBV7-2 combines with J gene TRBJ2-3; 14 bases map to TRBD2. Germline CDR1 reads SGHTA; CDR2 reads FQGNSA. This CDR3 is built from 17 residues. The V segment lost 1 base and the J segment 5 bases; nucleotides outside the gene matches: 5. For the CDR3, the DNA is TGTGCCAGCAGCTTAGAGGTGACTAGCGGGAGGGGAGATACGCAGTATTTT. Amino acid sequence: CASSLEVTSGRGDTQYF.

The chain joins TRBV18 to TRBJ1-1; D uncertain. The germline V gene has CDR1 KGHSH and CDR2 LQKENI. CDR3 length equals 11 residues. With 6 bases removed from V and 4 bases from J, the gap between germline ends came to 6 bases. The CDR3 is CASSYFTEAFF. The CDR3 DNA reads as TGTGCCAGCTCCTATTTCACTGAAGCTTTCTTT.

This clone has a single count. V is TRBV18 and J is TRBJ1-5, with TRBD1 matching over 8 bases. There are 14 residues in the CDR3. Unmatched junction bases numbered 7, after V lost 3 bases and J lost 9 bases. Germline V CDR1 and CDR2: KGHSH, LQKENI. In DNA form, the CDR3 reads TGTGCCAGCTCACCCAACAGGGGGAGGTTGCCCCAGCATTTT. Translation gives CASSPNRGRLPQHF.

This clone has only one observation. This chain connects TRBV7-9 to TRBJ1-2; weak D call: TRBD1 (6 bases). The CDR3 consists of 14 residues. The germline V gene has CDR1 SEHNR and CDR2 FQNEAQ (reference sequence). V gave up 5 bases and J gave up 6 bases, with 16 bases separating them. CDR3 in amino acids: CASSAYGQWDGYTF. The DNA for the CDR3 is TGTGCCAGCAGCGCATATGGACAGTGGGATGGCTACACCTTC.

V and J are TRBV5-1 and TRBJ1-2; D ambiguous. Germline lookup yields CDR1 SGHRS and CDR2 YFSETQ. Trimming took 4 bases from V and 5 from J, leaving 12 bases between them. The CDR3 has 13 residues. This CDR3 is CASSGRQEYGYTF. DNA for the CDR3: TGCGCCAGCAGCGGGAGACAAGAGTATGGCTACACCTTC. The whole variable domain, remainder taken from reference TRBV5-1 and TRBJ1-2, is KAGVTQTPRYLIKTRGQQVTLSCSPISGHRSVSWYQQTPGQGLQFLFEYFSETQRNKGNFPGRFSGRQFSNSRSEMNVSTLELGDSALYLCASSGRQEYGYTFGSGTRLTVV.

This clone was picked up one time. This chain joins TRBV7-8 and TRBJ2-3; no clear D gene. The CDR3 consists of 13 residues. The ends were cut back, 4 bases at V and 2 bases at J, with 7 bases in the middle. The V gene's germline CDR1 is SGHVS and CDR2 FQNEAQ. The CDR3 loop is CASSYYITDTQYF. The CDR3 nucleotides are TGTGCCAGCAGCTACTATATCACAGATACGCAGTATTTT.

The chain has TRBV7-2 and TRBJ1-1; 8 bases fit TRBD1. Germline V gene sequence: CDR1 SGHTA, CDR2 FQGNSA. Trimming cost V 4 bases and J 11 bases; bases outside gene matches: 6. This CDR3 spans 12 amino acids. CDR3 sequence reads: CASSSYRDRAFF. The CDR3 region has the DNA TGTGCCAGCAGCTCATACAGGGACAGGGCTTTCTTT.

This chain connects TRBV29-1 to TRBJ1-1, with D uncertain. The CDR3 spans 11 residues. CDR1 SQVTM and CDR2 ANQGSEA come from the germline V gene. V was pared by 4 bases and J by 4 bases, with 7 bases between. The CDR3 region is CSVVAATEAFF. DNA of the CDR3: TGCAGCGTTGTAGCGGCCACTGAAGCTTTCTTT.

The chain has TRBV27 and TRBJ1-2, with 7 bases identical to TRBD1. J was trimmed by 6 bases and V by 3 bases; bases with no gene match: 4. Per the germline V gene, CDR1 is MNHEY and CDR2 is SMNVEV (reference sequence). The CDR3 is 13 residues long. The CDR3 sequence is CASSFRDRDGYTF. The CDR3 region has the DNA TGTGCCAGCAGTTTCCGGGACAGAGATGGCTACACCTTC.

This chain joins TRBV4-1 and TRBJ1-1; the D is unclear. This CDR3 has 15 amino acids. V was cut by 0 bases and J by 11 bases, with 19 bases left in between. CDR1 MGHRA and CDR2 YSYEKL come from the germline V gene. The chain's CDR3 is CASSQDRREAVRAFF. CDR3 sequence (DNA): TGCGCCAGCAGCCAAGATCGGCGAGAGGCCGTCCGGGCTTTCTTT.

The chain joins TRBV7-3 to TRBJ2-1; 9 bases match TRBD2. In germline, CDR1 is SGHTA, CDR2 FQGTGA. The trim removed 5 bases at V and 1 base at J, leaving 3 bases unmatched. The length of the CDR3 is 15 residues. The CDR3: CASSPGLASYNEQFF. For the CDR3, the DNA is TGTGCCAGCAGCCCGGGACTAGCTTCCTACAATGAGCAGTTCTTC.

This rearrangement joins TRBV18 to TRBJ1-1, with TRBD1 matching 11 bases. Germline lookup yields CDR1 KGHSH and CDR2 LQKENI. The CDR3 length is 17 residues. V was pared by 5 bases and J by 7 bases, with 15 bases of the junction left unmatched. CDR3 nucleotide sequence: TGTGCCAGCTCATCGACGATTCCGGGACAGGGGGGTGATGAAGCTTTCTTT. Translation gives CASSSTIPGQGGDEAFF.